This T cell receptor (beta chain) came from a study of T cells in severe cutaneous drug reactions (dated by TCRdb to the late 2010s). General notes on the study: Between the early 2010s and the late 2010s, patients were recruited from Taiwan, Thailand and a European registry network. Enrollment was limited to patients whose SJS/TEN or DRESS diagnosis was probable or definite according to RegiSCAR criteria. Assignment of the culprit drug relied on both the Naranjo algorithm and the ALDEN drug causality algorithm. Biological samples, such as blister fluids/cells and PBMC, were collected from patients during the acute or recovery stage. Single-cell sequencing, quantitative PCR validation, functional assays and transgenic mouse experiments were combined with bulk TCR sequencing. To build the libraries, iRepertoire multiplex PCR was used, and the authors pointed to a comparison in which iRepertoire and 5' RACE methods, with or without UMI, captured abundant clonotypes similarly. Beyond this particular receptor, the publication reports: The authors noted that whether the public TCR generalizes to SJS/TEN caused by other drugs still needs further study. CBZ-SJS/TEN patients showed strongly increased TRBV12-4 usage, with averages of about 32% in blister cells and roughly 5% in PBMC. A public TCRbeta CDR3 was found in all seven CBZ-SJS/TEN blister samples (mean around 15%) but was undetectable or scarce in tolerant-control and healthy-donor PBMC.

For both bulk and single-cell sequencing, libraries were prepared with the iRepertoire multiplex PCR system using TCR subtype-specific primers. Bulk TCR beta libraries were generated by multiplex PCR with primers targeting V, D and J gene regions. Approximately 85-500 ng of RNA per sample was used as input for bulk TCR library preparation. Bulk TCR beta amplicons were sequenced on an Illumina MiSeq. The study's own analysis went as follows. Quality control steps removed sample misassignments and low-quality sequencing reads. CDR3 was defined as the amino acids lying between the Y[YFLI]C motif of the V-gene and the [FW]GXGT motif of the J-segment. The IMGT database served as the reference for assigning TRBV and TRBJ genes and CDR3 clonotypes. Per-sample TRBV expression was normalized to the mean of the same gene in PBMC from some 46 healthy donors. Following TCRdb reprocessing, every CDR3 protein sequence forms one entry, and DNA is not provided. The V and J calls shown here were made by TCRdb, not taken from the authors' results. The record for this sample contains tens of thousands of distinct CDR3 sequences. In total, the top ten clones hold approximately 7.5% of the sample.

The donors whose samples were sequenced had carbamazepine-induced Stevens-Johnson syndrome or toxic epidermal necrolysis (CBZ-SJS/TEN). The peripheral blood repertoires were taken from CBZ-SJS/TEN patients of two origins, roughly five Han Chinese and 6 or 7 European. To search for drug-specific clonotypes, the T cell receptor repertoires of patients with drug-induced severe cutaneous adverse reactions were profiled by next-generation sequencing. The RNA was isolated from either blister cells of skin lesions or peripheral blood mononuclear cells. Looking up the germline V gene yields CDR1 MDHEN and CDR2 SYDVKM. The cysteine opens and the phenylalanine closes a CDR3 of 15 amino acids. DNA is not on record. With respect to this clonotype: Its specific antigen is unknown.

The rearranged segments are TRBV28 and TRBJ2-1; TCRdb picks TRBD2, but there is no DNA to check that call. Sequencing input: PBMCs. This sequence was found in a human donor with toxic epidermal necrolysis, a severe cutaneous drug reaction. CDR3 loop: CASSLYGRARNEQFF.